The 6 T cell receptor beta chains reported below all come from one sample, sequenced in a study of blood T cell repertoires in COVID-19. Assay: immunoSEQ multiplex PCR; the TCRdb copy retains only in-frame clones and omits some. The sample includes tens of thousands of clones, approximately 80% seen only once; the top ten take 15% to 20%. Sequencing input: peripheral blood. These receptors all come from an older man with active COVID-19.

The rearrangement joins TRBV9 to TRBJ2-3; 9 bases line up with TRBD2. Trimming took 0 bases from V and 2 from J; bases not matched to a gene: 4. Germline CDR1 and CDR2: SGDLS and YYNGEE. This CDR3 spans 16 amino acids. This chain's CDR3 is CASSVDLAGITDTQYF. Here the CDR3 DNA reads TGTGCCAGCAGCGTAGACCTAGCGGGGATCACAGATACGCAGTATTTT.

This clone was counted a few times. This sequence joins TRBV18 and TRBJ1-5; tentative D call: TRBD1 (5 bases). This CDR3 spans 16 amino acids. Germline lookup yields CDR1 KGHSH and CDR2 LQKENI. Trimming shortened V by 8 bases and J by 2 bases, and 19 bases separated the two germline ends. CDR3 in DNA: TGTGCCAGCGCAGAGTCGGGGGTGCGGGGCAATCAGCCCCAGCATTTT. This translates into CASAESGVRGNQPQHF. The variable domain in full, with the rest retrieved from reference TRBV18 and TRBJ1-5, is NAGVMQNPRHLVRRRGQEARLRCSPMKGHSHVYWYRQLPEEGLKFMVYLQKENIIDESGMPKERFSAEFPKEGPSILRIQQVVRGDSAAYFCASAESGVRGNQPQHFGDGTRLSIL.

In DNA, the CDR3 is TGTGCCAGCAGTTCCGGGGAAGATCAACAAGAGACCCAGTACTTC. Its protein is CASSSGEDQQETQYF. The J gene is TRBJ2-5, the V gene TRBV27; TRBD2 might be the D (5 bases). CDR1 is MNHEY and CDR2 is SMNVEV in the germline V gene (reference sequence). V was trimmed by 4 bases and J by 2 bases, leaving 14 bases between them. The CDR3 is 15 residues long.

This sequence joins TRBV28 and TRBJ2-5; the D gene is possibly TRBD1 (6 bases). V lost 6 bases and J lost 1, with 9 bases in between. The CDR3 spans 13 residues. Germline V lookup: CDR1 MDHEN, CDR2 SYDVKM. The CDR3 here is CASRTGTQETQYF. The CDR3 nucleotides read TGTGCCAGCAGGACAGGCACCCAAGAGACCCAGTACTTC.

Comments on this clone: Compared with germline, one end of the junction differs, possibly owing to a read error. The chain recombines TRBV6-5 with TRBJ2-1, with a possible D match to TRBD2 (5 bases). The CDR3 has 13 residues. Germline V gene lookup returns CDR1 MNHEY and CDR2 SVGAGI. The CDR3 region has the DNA TGTGCCAGCACCTCCGTAAAGCGGACCGGCGCGCTCTTC. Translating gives CASTSVKRTGALF.

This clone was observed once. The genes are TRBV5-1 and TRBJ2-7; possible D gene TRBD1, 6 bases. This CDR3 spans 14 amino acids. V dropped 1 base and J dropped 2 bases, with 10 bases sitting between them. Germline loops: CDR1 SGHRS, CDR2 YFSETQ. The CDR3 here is CASSLNRATYEQYF. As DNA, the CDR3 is TGCGCCAGCAGCTTGAACAGGGCCACCTACGAGCAGTACTTC.